This TCR beta chain emerged from a study of identical twins. Study findings and constraints: The more abundant beta clonotypes in cord blood had fewer insertions, and memory repertoires did not show this. There was an excess of low generation probability in the out-of-frame alpha sequences that twins shared.

Germline V gene lookup returns CDR1 SGHTA and CDR2 FQGNSA. The CDR3 is 16 residues long. Trimming took 3 bases from V and 0 from J, leaving 13 bases between them. A universal primer site arose from template switching, and cDNA bore unique molecular identifiers. A single record per CDR3 protein comes from TCRdb applying MiXCR to the 5' RACE reads. There are about 470,000 distinct CDR3 sequences in the sample; roughly 24% occur only once, and about 3% lies in the top ten. This clonotype occurred a few times. The antigen remains unidentified. This same sample was also taken into another study, of T cells expressing NK-cell markers. As that report states: Dominance of the CD3+CD56-NKG2C+ fraction by these clonotypes also held in several donors.

This clonotype was obtained from a young woman in good health. The V and J genes are TRBV7-2 and TRBJ2-3, with D uncertain. Sequencing was done on a sample of CD4+ T cells sorted from blood. The CDR3 loop is CASSLVIAVSTDTQYF. CDR3 nucleotide sequence: TGTGCCAGCAGCTTGGTGATTGCGGTTAGCACAGATACGCAGTATTTT.